The T cell receptor (beta chain) described here comes from a study of post-analysis software for immune sequencing data. Across the study: Several disease courses (relapsing-remitting, secondary progressive and progressive-relapsing) of multiple sclerosis were included. Study findings and constraints: Controls showed significantly higher normalized Chao1 diversity than did multiple sclerosis patients.

The library was made from cDNA and included unique molecular identifiers. T cells numbering about 0.9 to 10 million yielded cDNA molecules that totaled about 500,000. TCRdb re-derived calls from the PCR reads in MiXCR, one entry per CDR3 protein. The repertoire holds about 760,000 distinct CDR3 sequences, with 30% as singletons. Comments on this clonotype: Its antigen is unidentified.

The receptor was derived from a girl aged 10 to 17 with multiple sclerosis. The sequenced sample consisted of blood.

The CDR3 nucleotides read TGTGCCAGCAGTAGCCTTCCCGCGACGGCGAGGGAGACCCAGTACTTC. Residues: CASSSLPATARETQYF. J is TRBJ2-5 and V is TRBV6-2 or TRBV6-3; no firm D call. Germline loops: CDR1 MNHEY, CDR2 SVGEGT. The CDR3 runs to 16 residues. V was clipped by 5 bases and J by 5 bases, with 21 bases between them.